These 8 T cell receptor beta chains were sequenced from one sample in a study of control samples from healthy donors and cancer patients. Method: immunoSEQ multiplex PCR; TCRdb's copy keeps in-frame clones and lacks some. The repertoire holds approximately 15,000 clones, more than 75% seen once, with more than 9% in the top ten. The sample was PBMCs. The receptor source for this set is a woman aged 65 to 85 with colorectal cancer.

The chain joins TRBV28 to TRBJ1-5; 7 bases line up with TRBD1. From germline, CDR1 is MDHEN and CDR2 SYDVKM. V lost 2 bases to trimming and J lost 7 bases; unmatched junction nucleotides: 8. There are 15 residues in the CDR3. CDR3 DNA: TGTGCCAGCAGTTTACCACAGGGGACGCAACAGCCCCAGCATTTT. Encoded protein: CASSLPQGTQQPQHF. The whole variable domain, filled in from reference TRBV28 and TRBJ1-5, reads DVKVTQSSRYLVKRTGEKVFLECVQDMDHENMFWYRQDPGLGLRLIYFSYDVKMKEKGDIPEGYSVSREKKERFSLILESASTNQTSMYLCASSLPQGTQQPQHFGDGTRLSIL.

This clone was counted a single time. The same CDR3 also results from other DNA sequences found in this sample. The chain couples TRBV6-6 to TRBJ2-7, with 9 bases lining up with TRBD1. The CDR3 sequence is 13 residues long. After removal of 8 bases from V and 2 bases from J, the junction contained 4 bases not matched to a gene. The germline CDR1 and CDR2 sequences are MNHNY and SVGAGI (reference sequence). The CDR3 nucleotides are TGTGCCAGCTCCAGGGACAGGGCCTACGAGCAGTACTTC. Translating gives CASSRDRAYEQYF.

This chain links TRBV5-4 with TRBJ2-7; 8 nucleotides agree with TRBD2. Germline V CDR1 and CDR2: SGHNT, YYREEE (reference sequence). V shed 1 base and J 1 base; nucleotides not matched to a gene: 4. The CDR3 contains 15 residues. This chain's CDR3 is CASSLQRGFSYEQYF. The DNA of the CDR3 is TGTGCCAGCAGCTTGCAGCGGGGGTTTTCCTACGAGCAGTACTTC.

The gene calls are TRBV10-2 and TRBJ2-1, with 7 nucleotides matching TRBD1. The CDR3 is made up of 13 amino acids. CDR1 and CDR2 (germline): WSHSY, SAAADI. J was trimmed by 0 bases and V by 8 bases; bases with no gene match: 1. The CDR3 sequence: CASRDSSYNEQFF. Written as DNA, the CDR3 is TGCGCCAGCCGGGACAGCTCCTACAATGAGCAGTTCTTC.

The gene calls are TRBV5-1 and TRBJ2-1; TRBD1 aligns across 8 bases. After removal of 4 bases from V and 8 bases from J, the junction contained 14 bases not matched to a gene. This CDR3 spans 16 amino acids. Germline CDR1 SGHRS, CDR2 YFSETQ. The CDR3 loop is CASSPGQVPYGDEQFF. The CDR3 DNA reads TGCGCCAGCAGCCCGGGACAGGTCCCATACGGCGATGAGCAGTTCTTC.

The chain employs TRBV6-6 and TRBJ2-7; D not resolved. The length of the CDR3 is 15 residues. Germline CDR1 is MNHNY and CDR2 is SVGAGI (reference sequence). The ends were cut back, 4 bases at V and 0 bases at J, with 13 bases in the middle. The CDR3 is CASSWGSLSSYEQYF. The CDR3 nucleotides read TGTGCCAGCAGTTGGGGTTCTTTGAGCTCCTACGAGCAGTACTTC.

Here the CDR3 DNA reads TGTGCCAGCAGCTTATCGGGCAGAAGCGTCTATGGCTACACCTTC. This codes for CASSLSGRSVYGYTF. This sequence joins TRBV7-9 and TRBJ1-2; no clear D. CDR1 is SEHNR, CDR2 FQNEAQ, per germline (reference sequence). CDR3 length: 15 amino acids. V was shortened by 2 bases and J by 4 bases, with 14 bases between the two germline ends.

V and J are TRBV7-9 and TRBJ2-2; D unresolved. The ends were cut back, 7 bases at V and 6 bases at J, with 12 bases in the middle. CDR3 length equals 13 residues. Germline V CDR1 and CDR2: SEHNR, FQNEAQ (reference sequence). This chain's CDR3 is CASTLQVAGELFF. Written as DNA, the CDR3 is TGTGCCAGCACCCTACAAGTGGCCGGGGAGCTGTTTTTT. The entire variable domain, with the rest obtained from reference TRBV7-9 and TRBJ2-2, is as follows: DTGVSQNPRHKITKRGQNVTFRCDPISEHNRLYWYRQTLGQGPEFLTYFQNEAQLEKSRLLSDRFSAERPKGSFSTLEIQRTEQGDSAMYLCASTLQVAGELFFGEGSRLTVL.